The text below deals with one T cell receptor beta chain. Other DNA sequences in the sample encode the same CDR3. This sample stems from a study of chemoradiotherapy in HPV16-positive cancers. Study information: Candidate HPV-specific clones and shared TCR motifs came from a couple of HPV16-positive patients.

This CDR3 comprises 13 residues. The J segment lost 3 bases and the V segment lost 4 bases, leaving 4 bases of the junction unmatched. Germline V CDR1 and CDR2: SGHRS, YFSETQ. Measured with immunoSEQ multiplex PCR; TCRdb has only the in-frame clones, and not every one. In the table there are some 32,000 clones, more than 70% of which are singletons. The TCR sequence derives from a human donor with HPV-associated anogenital cancer. The source was blood, collected from a patient who underwent chemoradiotherapy. The chain recombines TRBV5-1 with TRBJ2-7; 7 nucleotides line up with TRBD1. The CDR3 region has the DNA TGCGCCAGCAGCCGGACAGGAAACTACGAGCAGTACTTC. As protein: CASSRTGNYEQYF.